This is a list of T cell receptor beta chains from one sample in a study of shared clonotypes between healthy human individuals. The table came from immunoSEQ multiplex PCR; TCRdb's copy has only in-frame clones and leaves some out. This table holds 730,000 or so clones, around 72% found once. The source material was memory CD4+ T cells sorted from blood. These receptors were taken from a woman in her 30s in good health. The CDR3 runs from the conserved cysteine through the conserved F or W. Fields, in order: D gene, V gene, J gene, clone size, CDR3 DNA, CDR3 protein. The D gene is left open where the match is weak. A clone size is listed for some rows: how often the clone was seen (once, few, many), or a class if it is expanded.

TRBD2,TRBV25-1,TRBJ2-4,many,TGTGCCAGCACAACTAGCGGAGCAAACATTCAGTACTTC,CASTTSGANIQYF
.,TRBV19,TRBJ1-1,.,TGTGCCAGTAGTATAGTTATGAACACTGAAGCTTTCTTT,CASSIVMNTEAFF
.,TRBV1,TRBJ2-2,many,TGCACCAGCAGCCAGCGGGAGCTGTTTTTT,CTSSQRELFF
.,TRBV7-9,TRBJ2-2,.,TGTGCCAGCAGCTTGGGGCAGGGGAGCGCACCCGGGGAGCTGTTTTTT,CASSLGQGSAPGELFF
.,TRBV7-9,TRBJ2-7,.,TGTGCCAGCAGCCCCCCCGTGTTCGGGAGCGACTACGAGCAGTACTTC,CASSPPVFGSDYEQYF
.,TRBV7-2,TRBJ2-1,.,TGTGCCATCGTGCGAGGCGGGGTGAGGTATGAGCAGTTCTTC,CAIVRGGVRYEQFF
.,TRBV19,TRBJ2-7,.,TGTGCCAGTAGTCGAGGACGGCCGCCCTACGAGCAGTACTTC,CASSRGRPPYEQYF
.,TRBV18,TRBJ1-2,.,TGTGCCAGCTCACGAGCCTCCGGGACGGCGGATGGCTACACCTTC,CASSRASGTADGYTF
.,TRBV19,TRBJ2-4,.,TGTGCCAGTAGTATCCTCCAGACCAAAAACATTCAGTACTTC,CASSILQTKNIQYF
TRBD1,TRBV4-2,TRBJ1-1,.,TGTGCCAGCAGCCAAGAGGGACAGGCCCCCACTGAAGCTTTCTTT,CASSQEGQAPTEAFF
.,TRBV7-2,TRBJ1-5,.,TGTGCCAGCAGCCCCGGTGGGGGCCAGCCCCAGCATTTT,CASSPGGGQPQHF
.,TRBV2,TRBJ2-3,.,TGTGCCAGCAGTGTCAGGACTTATTCGGATACGCAGTATTTT,CASSVRTYSDTQYF
.,TRBV6-5,TRBJ1-3,few,TGTGCCAGCAGTTATACAGGGAAGGCTGGAAACACCATATATTTT,CASSYTGKAGNTIYF
.,TRBV5-1,TRBJ1-3,.,TGCGCCAGCAGCGGCAGCAATCAGGGGCACGGAAACACCATATATTTT,CASSGSNQGHGNTIYF
.,TRBV6-6,TRBJ2-2,.,TGTGCCAGCAGTTACTCGGGCACCGGGGAGCTGTTTTTT,CASSYSGTGELFF
TRBD2,TRBV10-1,TRBJ2-1,once,TGCGCCAGCAGTGAGTCGCCGGGGACTAGCTCTAGGGATGAGCAGTTCTTC,CASSESPGTSSRDEQFF
TRBD2,TRBV7-3,TRBJ2-5,.,TGTGCCAGCAGCCCCGGGACTAGCGGGAGAGGTGTAGAGACCCAGTACTTC,CASSPGTSGRGVETQYF
.,TRBV6-6,TRBJ1-5,once,TGTGCCAGCAGTTACCTTGGACCCCAGGAGCCCCAGCATTTT,CASSYLGPQEPQHF
.,TRBV18,TRBJ1-5,.,TGTGCCAGCTCCGGGGAACAGGTGAATCAGCCCCAGCATTTT,CASSGEQVNQPQHF
TRBD1,TRBV7-2,TRBJ1-1,.,TGTGCCAGCAGCTTAGGGACAGGGGAGCGGGCTTTCTTT,CASSLGTGERAFF
.,TRBV4-1,TRBJ1-1,once,TGCGCCAGCAGCCAGGGTATCCCCCTGGGGTTGGTAGCTTTCTTT,CASSQGIPLGLVAFF
.,TRBV6-1,TRBJ1-2,many,TGTGCCAGCAGTGAATCCCGGGGTTTCTACGGCTACACCTTC,CASSESRGFYGYTF
TRBD2,TRBV2,TRBJ2-3,.,TGTGCCAGCAGTGCCCCCGGGACTAGCGGCACAGATACGCAGTATTTT,CASSAPGTSGTDTQYF
.,TRBV2,TRBJ2-2,.,TGTGCCAGCAGTGATCAGGGGAACACCGGGGAGCTGTTTTTT,CASSDQGNTGELFF
.,TRBV7-9,TRBJ2-1,.,TGTGCCAGCAGCTGGAGTAAAAGCTCCTACAATGAGCAGTTCTTC,CASSWSKSSYNEQFF
.,TRBV6-1,TRBJ2-7,.,TGTGCCAGTCAGACAGGCCCGGCCTCCCCTGAGCAGTACTTC,CASQTGPASPEQYF
.,TRBV5-1,TRBJ1-2,.,TGCGCCAGCAGCTTGGAAGTCGCAGGGCCCAGAGGTTACACCTTC,CASSLEVAGPRGYTF
.,TRBV7-9,TRBJ1-1,.,TGTGCCAGCAGCCCCCACGACGTCCTAAAAAGGACGAACACTGAAGCTTTCTTT,CASSPHDVLKRTNTEAFF
TRBD1,TRBV7-6,TRBJ2-7,.,TGTGCCAGCAGCGCCGGGACAGGGTTCTACGAGCAGTACTTC,CASSAGTGFYEQYF
.,TRBV6-1,TRBJ2-7,.,TGTGCCAGCAGTTCCGCCGGGGGCTCCTACGAGCAGTACTTC,CASSSAGGSYEQYF
.,TRBV2,TRBJ2-3,.,TGTGCCAGCAGTGTGGAGGGGGGAAAGGTTTGGGAGCCGAGTACAGATACGCAGTATTTT,CASSVEGGKVWEPSTDTQYF
.,TRBV7-2,TRBJ2-7,few,TGTGCCAGCAGCATTCAACGGGACTCCTACGAGCAGTACTTC,CASSIQRDSYEQYF
TRBD2,TRBV28,TRBJ2-1,.,TGTGCCAGCAGGGGAGGGACTACCAATGAGCAGTTCTTC,CASRGGTTNEQFF
TRBD1,TRBV10-1,TRBJ2-7,.,TGCGCCAGCAGTGACGCTGGGACAGGGGGTGAGGAGCAGTACTTC,CASSDAGTGGEEQYF
.,TRBV28,TRBJ2-1,.,TGTGCCAGCAGTTCAACGACTCGTGAGCAGTTCTTC,CASSSTTREQFF
.,TRBV9,TRBJ2-3,.,TGTGCCAGCAGTCCTTCAGGTTCTAGCGTAGAAGATACGCAGTATTTT,CASSPSGSSVEDTQYF
TRBD1,TRBV18,TRBJ1-5,.,TGTGCCAGCTCAATTGACAGGGGAACCAATCAGCCCCAGCATTTT,CASSIDRGTNQPQHF
.,TRBV28,TRBJ2-7,few,TGTGCCAGCAGTTCGGGGTTAAGGGAGCAGTACTTC,CASSSGLREQYF
TRBD1,TRBV6-1,TRBJ2-7,many,TGTGCCAGCAAAGAGACAGGGGAGGTCTACGAGCAGTACTTC,CASKETGEVYEQYF
.,TRBV27,TRBJ2-3,once,TGTGCCAGCAGTTTAGGACTCAACCCTAGCACAGATACGCAGTATTTT,CASSLGLNPSTDTQYF
.,TRBV5-4,TRBJ2-3,once,TGTGCCAGCAGCTTGGGTAGCACAGATACGCAGTATTTT,CASSLGSTDTQYF
.,TRBV6-4,TRBJ1-5,.,TGTGCCAGCAGAGTACACAGGGTTGGATGCGATCAGCCCCAGCATTTT,CASRVHRVGCDQPQHF
.,TRBV18,TRBJ1-5,.,TGTGCCAGCTCATGGGGGGGGAATCAGCCCCAGCATTTT,CASSWGGNQPQHF
.,TRBV20-1,TRBJ2-7,.,TGCAGTGCTAAAAAGACCTACGAGCAGTACTTC,CSAKKTYEQYF
.,TRBV19,TRBJ1-1,.,TGTGCCAGTGCTGTGGGGGTGAACACTGAAGCTTTCTTT,CASAVGVNTEAFF
TRBD1,TRBV5-1,TRBJ2-3,many,TGCGCCAGCAGCGTAGGACAGGGGGCGACAGATACGCAGTATTTT,CASSVGQGATDTQYF
TRBD1,TRBV5-1,TRBJ2-1,.,TGCGCCAGCAGCGTCGACAGGGTTTCCTACAATGAGCAGTTCTTC,CASSVDRVSYNEQFF
TRBD1,TRBV19,TRBJ1-5,.,TGTGCCAGTAGTATAAAGGGGACAGGGCGAGTGGGGCAGCCCCAGCATTTT,CASSIKGTGRVGQPQHF
.,TRBV6-1,TRBJ2-6,once,TGTGCCATCCGCTCAGCTGGGGCCAACGTCCTGACTTTC,CAIRSAGANVLTF
.,TRBV11-1,TRBJ1-5,once,TGTGCCAGCAGCCAGGGTACTCAGCCCCAGCATTTT,CASSQGTQPQHF
TRBD2,TRBV23-1,TRBJ2-1,.,TGCGCCAGCAGTCAATGGGAGGGCCGGGAGGGCATTCGGGAGCAGTTCTTC,CASSQWEGREGIREQFF
.,TRBV5-1,TRBJ1-2,.,TGCGCCAGCAGGTACCAGGAGGCGGAGGCGGGTGGCTACACCTTC,CASRYQEAEAGGYTF
TRBD1,TRBV5-1,TRBJ2-3,.,TGCGCCAGCAGCTTGCGCTGGACAGGCAACCCAGATACGCAGTATTTT,CASSLRWTGNPDTQYF
.,TRBV28,TRBJ1-5,.,TGTGCCAGCAGCCAAAGGGGGGGGGCGCGAAATCAGCCCCAGCATTTT,CASSQRGGARNQPQHF
.,TRBV6-4,TRBJ2-3,once,TGTGCCAATAGGAAGCGATTCACAGATACGCAGTATTTT,CANRKRFTDTQYF
TRBD1,TRBV19,TRBJ2-7,many,TGTGCCAGTAGACAAGGGGATAGGGGGCTGACCGAGCAGTACTTC,CASRQGDRGLTEQYF
TRBD2,TRBV25-1,TRBJ2-1,.,TGTGCCAGCAGTGAAGGGATAGCGGGAGGGAGTAATGAGCAGTTCTTC,CASSEGIAGGSNEQFF
.,TRBV28,TRBJ1-2,once,TGTGCCAGCACGGGGGATCGGTATGGCTACACCTTC,CASTGDRYGYTF
TRBD2,TRBV7-9,TRBJ2-1,.,TGTGCCAGCAGCTCCCTAGCGGGGGCATCCTACAATGAGCAGTTCTTC,CASSSLAGASYNEQFF